The clone carrying this T cell receptor beta chain was counted at least ten times. Time point in this sample: newly diagnosed GD, antithyroid drugs for less than 3 months. Preparation of the TCR library used RNA extracted from PBMCs. The V gene end was trimmed by 4 bases and the J gene end by 1 base; junction bases not matched to a gene: 3. Germline CDR1 is KGHDR and CDR2 is SFDVKD. This CDR3 region has 15 residues. This sample was included in a study of regulatory T cells in long-lasting Graves disease. Sequencing libraries for TCR beta were prepared with iRepertoire HTBI primers and Arm-PCR of CDR3 regions. MiXCR, run by TCRdb on the multiplex PCR reads, gives a single entry per CDR3 protein. Of around 400,000 distinct CDR3 sequences in the sample, over 14% were seen once. This same sample was also taken into another study, of T cells in Graves' hyperthyroidism and ophthalmopathy. From that paper: Calling Graves' hyperthyroidism stable meant ophthalmopathy did not progress within 18 months. The HTBI primer set drove a first-round RT-PCR of the TCR CDR3.

Sequenced here: peripheral blood mononuclear cells (PBMCs), sampled at new diagnosis, from a patient treated with antithyroid drugs. This TCR came from a middle-aged woman with Graves disease. The V call is TRBV24-1, the J call TRBJ2-3; 8 nucleotides match TRBD1. The CDR3 coding sequence is TGTGCCACCAGTGAACTGGACAGGGGCACAGATACGCAGTATTTT. Translating it yields CATSELDRGTDTQYF.